This T cell receptor (beta chain) emerged from a study of T cell repertoires in cytomegalovirus infection. On the study more broadly: Both recently identified HLA-C-restricted and well-studied HLA-B-restricted CMV epitopes were used in the study. Public TCR beta signature analysis indicated the presence of both CMV infection and matching HLA type.

TCRdb independently ran MiXCR on the reads; one entry per CDR3 protein. This table holds 900,000 to 950,000 distinct CDR3 sequences, around 30% found once. Losses at the gene ends were 5 bases for V and 1 base for J; bases not matched to a gene: 5. Germline values: CDR1 SGHTA, CDR2 FQGNSA. The CDR3 length is 16 residues. This clonotype was detected many times. Its antigen remains unidentified. This TCR derives from a human donor in good health (CMV status not recorded). Some clones in this sample may be carry-over from other donors' samples. V is TRBV7-2 and J is TRBJ1-3; the match to TRBD1 covers 10 bases. The sequences come from cultured CD8+ T cells from PBMCs, collected from culture after CMV antigen stimulation. CDR3 in DNA: TGTGCCAGCAGCCTGACAGGGGGCCGGTCTGGAAACACCATATATTTT. Its translation: CASSLTGGRSGNTIYF.